The T cell receptor (beta chain) described here comes from a study of blood T cell repertoires in COVID-19. Participants, roughly 18 to 100 years old, spanned under 25 US areas. Trimming took off 6 bases at V and 5 bases at J, with 21 bases between the two ends. Germline V gene lookup returns CDR1 SGHRS and CDR2 YFSETQ. The CDR3 contains 16 residues. Data came from immunoSEQ multiplex PCR; TCRdb stores just in-frame clones and leaves some out. The sample contains over 150,000 clones, 88% of which appear only once. The V gene is TRBV5-1, the J gene TRBJ2-1; D gene uncertain. This sequence was found in a woman between 18 and 29 years old who had recovered from COVID-19. Sequencing used PBMCs or T cells enriched from blood (not recorded which). The CDR3: CASTPGVAAANNEQFF. For the CDR3, the DNA is TGCGCCAGCACCCCCGGCGTGGCGGCGGCCAACAATGAGCAGTTCTTC.